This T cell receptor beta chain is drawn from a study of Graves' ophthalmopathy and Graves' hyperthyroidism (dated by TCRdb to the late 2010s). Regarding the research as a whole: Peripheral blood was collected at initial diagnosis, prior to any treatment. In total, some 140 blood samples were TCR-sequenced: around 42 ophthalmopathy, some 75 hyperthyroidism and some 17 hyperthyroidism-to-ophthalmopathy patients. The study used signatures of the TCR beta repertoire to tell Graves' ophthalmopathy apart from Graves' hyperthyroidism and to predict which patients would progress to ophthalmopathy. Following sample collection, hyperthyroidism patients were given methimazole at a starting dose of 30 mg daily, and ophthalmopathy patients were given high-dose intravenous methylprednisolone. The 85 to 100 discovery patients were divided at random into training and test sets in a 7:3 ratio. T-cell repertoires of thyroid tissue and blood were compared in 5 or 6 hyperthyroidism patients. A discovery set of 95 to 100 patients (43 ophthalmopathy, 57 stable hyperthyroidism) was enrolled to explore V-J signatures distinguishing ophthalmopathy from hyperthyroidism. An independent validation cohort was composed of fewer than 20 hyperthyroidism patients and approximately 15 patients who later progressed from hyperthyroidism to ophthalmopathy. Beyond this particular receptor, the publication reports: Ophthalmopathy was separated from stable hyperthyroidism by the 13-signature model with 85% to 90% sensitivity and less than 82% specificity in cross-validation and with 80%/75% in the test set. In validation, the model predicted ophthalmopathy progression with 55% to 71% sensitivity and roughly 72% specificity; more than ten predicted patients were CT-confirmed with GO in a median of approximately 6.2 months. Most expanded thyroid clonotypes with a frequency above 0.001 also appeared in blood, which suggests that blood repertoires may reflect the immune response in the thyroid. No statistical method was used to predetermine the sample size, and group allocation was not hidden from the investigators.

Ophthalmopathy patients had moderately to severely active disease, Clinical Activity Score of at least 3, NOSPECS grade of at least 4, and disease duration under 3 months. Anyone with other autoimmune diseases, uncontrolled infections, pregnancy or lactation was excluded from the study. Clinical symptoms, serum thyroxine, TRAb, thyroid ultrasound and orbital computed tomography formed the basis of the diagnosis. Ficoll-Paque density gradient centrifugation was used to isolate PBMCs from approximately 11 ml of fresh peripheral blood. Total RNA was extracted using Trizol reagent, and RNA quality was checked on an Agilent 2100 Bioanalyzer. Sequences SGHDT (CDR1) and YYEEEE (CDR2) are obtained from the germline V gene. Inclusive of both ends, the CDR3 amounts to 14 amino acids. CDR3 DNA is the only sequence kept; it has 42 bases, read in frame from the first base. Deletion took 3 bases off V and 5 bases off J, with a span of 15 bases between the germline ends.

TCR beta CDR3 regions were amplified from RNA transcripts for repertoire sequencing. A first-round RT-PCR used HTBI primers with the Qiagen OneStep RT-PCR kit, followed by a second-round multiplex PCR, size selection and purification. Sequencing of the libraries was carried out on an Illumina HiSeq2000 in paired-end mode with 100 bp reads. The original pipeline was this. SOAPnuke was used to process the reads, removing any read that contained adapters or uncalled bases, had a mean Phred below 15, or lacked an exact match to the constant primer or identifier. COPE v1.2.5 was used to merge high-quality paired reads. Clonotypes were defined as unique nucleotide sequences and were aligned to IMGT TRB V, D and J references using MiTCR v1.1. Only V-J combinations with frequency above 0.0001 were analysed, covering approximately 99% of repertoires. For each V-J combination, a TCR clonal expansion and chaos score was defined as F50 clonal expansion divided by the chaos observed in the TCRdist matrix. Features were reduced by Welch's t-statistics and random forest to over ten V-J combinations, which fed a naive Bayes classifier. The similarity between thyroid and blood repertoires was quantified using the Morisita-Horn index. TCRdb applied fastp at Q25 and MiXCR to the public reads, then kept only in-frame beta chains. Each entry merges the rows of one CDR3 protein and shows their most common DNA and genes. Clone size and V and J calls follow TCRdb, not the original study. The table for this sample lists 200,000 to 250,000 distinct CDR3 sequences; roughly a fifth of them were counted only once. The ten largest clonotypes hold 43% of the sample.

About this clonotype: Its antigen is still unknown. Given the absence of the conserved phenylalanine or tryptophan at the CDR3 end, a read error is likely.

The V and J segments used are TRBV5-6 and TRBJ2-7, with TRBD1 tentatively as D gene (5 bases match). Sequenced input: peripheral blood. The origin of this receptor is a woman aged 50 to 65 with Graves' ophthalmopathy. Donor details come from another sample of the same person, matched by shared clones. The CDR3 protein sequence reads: CASSYGRAIHEQYI. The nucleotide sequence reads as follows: TGTGCCAGCAGCTACGGCAGGGCTATACACGAGCAGTACATC.